The subject of this entry is one TCR beta chain. Its antigen is still unknown. This sample was taken from a study of OX40 agonist ivuxolimab in advanced cancers. On the study more broadly: Two cutaneous melanoma patients and one hepatocellular carcinoma patient, three in all, had partial responses.

TCRdb's table, derived via immunoSEQ multiplex PCR, lists solely in-frame clones and lacks some. The sample consists of just under 60,000 clones, approximately 90% of them appearing once. Findings and limits, study-wide: At 0.1-3.0 mg/kg, partial responders had clonal expansion among the lowest observed. Nonresponders included some who also had low normalized T-cell clonal expansion.

Per germline, CDR1 SQVTM and CDR2 ANQGSEA. V gave up 4 bases and J gave up 4 bases; unmatched junction bases: 7. The CDR3 consists of 14 residues. The rearrangement joins TRBV29-1 to TRBJ1-3, with 7 nucleotides matching TRBD1. The source was CD4+ or CD8+ T cells sorted from blood, collected in a trial of the OX40 agonist ivuxolimab. The receptor was derived from an adult with an advanced solid tumor such as melanoma, head and neck, liver or kidney cancer. As DNA, the CDR3 is TGCAGCGTTGGACAGGGAGCATCCGGAAACACCATATATTTT. It codes for CSVGQGASGNTIYF.